This T cell receptor beta chain comes out of a study of shared clonotypes between healthy human individuals. For the study at large: Three CD4 naive, three CD4 memory, two CD8 naive and one CD8 memory plate were used per donor. Study outcomes and limitations: Lower generation probabilities were found for non-shared clonotypes than for those shared by all four donors.

Naive CD4+ cells were CD45RA-selected; the remaining cells were memory. This clone is a singleton in its sample. What it binds is unknown. Source study methods: Filtering differed because ImmunoSEQ produced junction-only sequences that carried no quality scores. TCRdb's copy holds only in-frame clones and misses some; the assay was immunoSEQ multiplex PCR. V, J and clone size are those of that table, while D and trimming were read from the DNA. Of almost 750,000 clones in the sample, 55% to 75% are singletons; the top ten hold 1.8%. The V gene's germline CDR1 is SGHRS and CDR2 YFSETQ. V dropped 2 bases and J dropped 0 bases, with 12 bases sitting between them. There are 17 residues in the CDR3.

The sequence came from a young woman in good health. The sequencing sample was made of memory CD4+ T cells sorted from blood. Indicated subset: CD45RA-negative fraction. The chain links TRBV5-1 to TRBJ2-6; a possible D gene is TRBD1 (5 bases). Written as DNA, the CDR3 is TGCGCCAGCAGCTTTCAGGGTGTGGGCTCTGGGGCCAACGTCCTGACTTTC. This translates into CASSFQGVGSGANVLTF.